This TCR beta chain comes out of a study of blood T cell repertoires in COVID-19 (dated by TCRdb to about 2020). About the study as a whole: Collaborator samples came from the United States, Italy and Spain and covered acute and convalescent phases of COVID-19. The repertoires were released in a freely available public database meant as a resource for research on the immune response to SARS-CoV-2. Nearly every sample came with metadata listing a de-identified subject ID, COVID-19 status, age in years and sex. Deeply sampled blood TCRbeta repertoires from subjects exposed to, actively infected with, or recovered from COVID-19 were included in the dataset. HLA class I and class II types, where available, came from metadata supplied by the sample provider rather than from assay-based typing. The material from the prospective study consisted of cDNA or gDNA derived from T cells, B-cell-depleted T cells, or PBMCs. Samples were obtained from the ongoing ImmuneRACE study (first 160 participants) and from about 1,300 subjects provided by 6 global collaborators.

This clone has only one observation. Its binding antigen is unknown. One junction end disagrees with the germline gene, perhaps due to a read error. The collaborating institutions used their own protocols to collect whole blood in K2EDTA tubes. For TCRbeta analysis, collaborator samples were shipped as frozen whole blood, as isolated PBMCs, or as DNA extracted from either sample type. Looking up the germline V gene (reference sequence) yields CDR1 LGHDT and CDR2 YNNKEL. The CDR3 holds 14 amino acids from the cysteine to the phenylalanine. Of the read, only the CDR3 DNA is kept; its 42 bases are in frame from base 1. TCRbeta CDR3 regions were amplified from genomic DNA using the immunoSEQ Assay, a bias-controlled multiplex PCR. Turning to the authors' computational methods: Within the assay, amplification of reference gene primers was used to estimate how many nucleated cells each sample contained. Sequence reads were collapsed and filtered to measure the absolute abundance of every unique TCRbeta CDR3 rearrangement. For each sample, productive Simpson clonality was calculated as the square root of Simpson's diversity index over productive rearrangements. Entries here come from immuneACCESS through TCRdb and include only in-frame sequences with V and J called. Some clones fail to appear in such tables; in the studies checked, an unresolved V gene covers under half of the shortfall, and the cause of the remainder is unknown. V and J calls and clone size are copied from that table; D and trimming were computed from the DNA. This sample comprises roughly 250,000 clones, approximately 80% of them detected only once. The ten largest clones represent approximately 9.6% of the sample.

General study outcomes and caveats: Clinical and demographic metadata were provided uncurated, with the amount varying by source and participant.

The chain is made from TRBV3-1 (or the pseudogene TRBV3-2) and TRBJ2-2; the D segment could be TRBD2, given 6 matching bases. The sequenced material came from peripheral blood. The TCR originated in a woman of 80 years or more with acute or convalescent COVID-19. This receptor has the CDR3 CAGSQSAGPGELFF. The nucleotide sequence reads as follows: TGTGCCGGCAGCCAGTCCGCGGGGCCCGGGGAGCTGTTTTTT.